This T cell receptor (beta chain) appears in the sequencing data of a study of T cells in Graves' hyperthyroidism and ophthalmopathy. Whole-study findings and limits: Ophthalmopathy stood apart from stable hyperthyroidism in a 13 V-J model.

There were TCR beta CDR3 regions amplified from RNA transcripts. The study used the HTBI primer set for a first-round RT-PCR of the TCR CDR3. TCRdb independently ran MiXCR on the multiplex PCR reads; one entry per CDR3 protein. The sample includes about 380,000 distinct CDR3 sequences, 11% to 15% of them seen just once. Notes on this clonotype: The antigen remains unidentified. Compared with germline, one end of the junction differs, possibly owing to a read error.

This CDR3 has 14 residues. CDR1 and CDR2 (germline): SGHAT, FQNNGV. This clonotype was sampled from a woman aged 55 to 70 with Graves' hyperthyroidism. This chain links TRBV11-2 with TRBJ2-7, with D tentatively TRBD1 (5 bases). Matching the DNA end better, TRBJ2-1 makes the J call doubtful. Sample: blood. The CDR3 loop is CASSHHRQPYEQFF. The CDR3 nucleotides are TGCGCCAGCAGCCACCATAGACAGCCCTACGAGCAGTTCTTC.